A selection of T cell receptor beta chains follows, all from one sample in a study of regulatory T cells in long-lasting Graves disease. TCRdb recomputed calls from the multiplex PCR reads with MiXCR, one row per CDR3 protein. The sample yields 300,000 to 450,000 distinct CDR3 sequences, roughly 16% seen once. This sample comprised peripheral blood mononuclear cells (PBMCs), obtained at new diagnosis, from a patient treated with antithyroid drugs. Receptors were obtained from a female donor with Graves disease. Each CDR3 is given with its conserved first and last residue. D genes are given only for firm matches. Clone size is given for some rows only: seen once, a few or many times, or a class if the clone is expanded.

d_call: TRBD1
v_call: TRBV24-1
j_call: TRBJ2-1
clone_size: many
cdr3_aa: CATSASQGAFDEQFF
cdr3_nt: TGTGCCACCAGTGCTTCCCAGGGGGCCTTTGATGAGCAGTTCTTC

d_call: TRBD1
v_call: TRBV4-1
j_call: TRBJ1-5
clone_size: many
cdr3_aa: CASSRKRQGGNQPQHF
cdr3_nt: TGCGCCAGCAGCCGGAAGCGACAGGGCGGCAATCAGCCCCAGCATTTT

d_call: .
v_call: TRBV25-1
j_call: TRBJ1-2
clone_size: .
cdr3_aa: CASSDPGGWNYGYTF
cdr3_nt: TGTGCCAGCAGTGACCCCGGGGGGTGGAACTATGGCTACACCTTC

d_call: TRBD1
v_call: TRBV24-1
j_call: TRBJ1-2
clone_size: many
cdr3_aa: CATSDSLWTGGNYGYTF
cdr3_nt: TGTGCCACCAGTGATTCGCTCTGGACAGGGGGGAACTATGGCTACACCTTC

d_call: TRBD1
v_call: TRBV2
j_call: TRBJ2-2
clone_size: many
cdr3_aa: CATRQGWELFF
cdr3_nt: TGTGCCACCAGACAGGGATGGGAGCTGTTTTTT

d_call: .
v_call: TRBV11-2
j_call: TRBJ1-4
clone_size: .
cdr3_aa: CASTTSHHSEKLFF
cdr3_nt: TGTGCCAGCACGACTAGCCATCATTCTGAAAAACTGTTTTTT

d_call: .
v_call: TRBV12-3/TRBV12-4
j_call: TRBJ1-5
clone_size: many
cdr3_aa: CASTYLSNQPQHF
cdr3_nt: TGTGCCAGCACTTACCTCAGCAATCAGCCCCAGCATTTT

d_call: .
v_call: TRBV7-3
j_call: TRBJ2-3
clone_size: many
cdr3_aa: CASSPRLPGESTDTQYF
cdr3_nt: TGTGCCAGCAGTCCCCGTCTCCCGGGGGAGAGCACAGATACGCAGTATTTT

d_call: TRBD1
v_call: TRBV15
j_call: TRBJ1-2
clone_size: many
cdr3_aa: CATSRTSWDRANPGYTF
cdr3_nt: TGTGCCACCAGCAGAACCTCCTGGGACAGGGCAAATCCGGGCTACACCTTC

d_call: .
v_call: TRBV4-3
j_call: TRBJ2-1
clone_size: few
cdr3_aa: CASSQGQVNYNEQFF
cdr3_nt: TGCGCCAGCAGCCAAGGTCAGGTCAACTACAATGAGCAGTTCTTC

d_call: .
v_call: TRBV12-3/TRBV12-4
j_call: TRBJ1-1
clone_size: many
cdr3_aa: CASSLARFEAFF
cdr3_nt: TGTGCCAGCAGTTTAGCACGGTTTGAAGCTTTCTTT

d_call: .
v_call: TRBV6-5
j_call: TRBJ2-2
clone_size: many
cdr3_aa: CASSYAPLGALTGELFF
cdr3_nt: TGTGCCAGCAGTTATGCCCCTCTGGGGGCCCTCACCGGGGAGCTGTTTTTT

d_call: TRBD2
v_call: TRBV7-8
j_call: TRBJ2-1
clone_size: many
cdr3_aa: CASSLPRGTSGHHNEQFF
cdr3_nt: TGTGCCAGCAGCTTACCCCGAGGGACTAGCGGCCACCACAATGAGCAGTTCTTC

d_call: .
v_call: TRBV3-1
j_call: TRBJ1-1
clone_size: .
cdr3_aa: CASSQWCGDTEAFF
cdr3_nt: TGTGCCAGCAGCCAATGGTGCGGGGACACTGAAGCTTTCTTT